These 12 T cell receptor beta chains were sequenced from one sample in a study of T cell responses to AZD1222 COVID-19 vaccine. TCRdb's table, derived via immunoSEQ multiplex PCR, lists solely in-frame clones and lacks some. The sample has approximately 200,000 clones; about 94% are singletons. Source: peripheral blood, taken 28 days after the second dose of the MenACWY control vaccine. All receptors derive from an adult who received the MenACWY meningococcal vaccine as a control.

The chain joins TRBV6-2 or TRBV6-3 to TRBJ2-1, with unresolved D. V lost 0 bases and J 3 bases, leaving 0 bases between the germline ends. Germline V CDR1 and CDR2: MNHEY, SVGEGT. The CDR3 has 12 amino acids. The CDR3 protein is CASSYSYNEQFF. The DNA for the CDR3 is TGTGCCAGCAGTTACTCCTACAATGAGCAGTTCTTC.

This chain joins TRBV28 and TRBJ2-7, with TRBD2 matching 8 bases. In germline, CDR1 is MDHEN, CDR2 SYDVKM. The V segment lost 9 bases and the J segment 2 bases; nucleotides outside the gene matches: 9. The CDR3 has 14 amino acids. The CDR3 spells CASEAGVAPYEQYF. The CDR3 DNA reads TGTGCCAGTGAAGCGGGAGTGGCCCCCTACGAGCAGTACTTC.

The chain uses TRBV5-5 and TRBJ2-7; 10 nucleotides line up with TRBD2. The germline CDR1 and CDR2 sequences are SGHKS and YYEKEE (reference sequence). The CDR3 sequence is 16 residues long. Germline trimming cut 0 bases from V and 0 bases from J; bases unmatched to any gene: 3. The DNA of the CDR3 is TGTGCCAGCAGCTTGGGCATAGCGGGAGGCTCCTACGAGCAGTACTTC. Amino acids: CASSLGIAGGSYEQYF.

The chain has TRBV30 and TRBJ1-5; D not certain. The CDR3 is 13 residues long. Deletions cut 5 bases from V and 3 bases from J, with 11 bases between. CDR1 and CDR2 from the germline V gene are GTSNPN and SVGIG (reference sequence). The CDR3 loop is CAWAFTDNQPQHF. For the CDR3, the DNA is TGTGCCTGGGCGTTTACAGACAATCAGCCCCAGCATTTT. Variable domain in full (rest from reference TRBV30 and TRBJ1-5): SQTIHQWPATLVQPVGSPLSLECTVEGTSNPNLYWYRQAAGRGLQLLFYSVGIGQISSEVPQNLSASRPQDRQFILSSKKLLLSDSGFYLCAWAFTDNQPQHFGDGTRLSIL.

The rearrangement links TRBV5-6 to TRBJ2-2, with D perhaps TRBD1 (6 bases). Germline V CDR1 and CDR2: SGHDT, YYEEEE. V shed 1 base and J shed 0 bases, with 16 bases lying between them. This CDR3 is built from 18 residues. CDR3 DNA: TGTGCCAGCAGCTTGTTCGGACAGACATTCGCGAACACCGGGGAGCTGTTTTTT. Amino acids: CASSLFGQTFANTGELFF.

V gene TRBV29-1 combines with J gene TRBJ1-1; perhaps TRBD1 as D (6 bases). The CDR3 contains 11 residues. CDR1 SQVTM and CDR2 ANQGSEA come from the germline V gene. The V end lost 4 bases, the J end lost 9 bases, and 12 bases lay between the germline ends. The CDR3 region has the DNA TGCAGCGTTGGGTTGGGGGGCAAAGCTTTCTTT. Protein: CSVGLGGKAFF.

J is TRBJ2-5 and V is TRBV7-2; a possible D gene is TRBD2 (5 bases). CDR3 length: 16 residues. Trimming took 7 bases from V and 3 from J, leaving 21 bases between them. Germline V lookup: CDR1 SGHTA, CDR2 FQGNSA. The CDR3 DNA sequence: TGTGCCAGCACCCCCGGGATTTTAGGGCAGAAAGAGACCCAGTACTTC. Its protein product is CASTPGILGQKETQYF.

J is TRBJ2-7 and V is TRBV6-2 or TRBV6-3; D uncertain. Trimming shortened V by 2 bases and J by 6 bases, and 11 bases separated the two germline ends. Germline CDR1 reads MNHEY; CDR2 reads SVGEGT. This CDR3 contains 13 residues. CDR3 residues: CASSYVVLGEQYF. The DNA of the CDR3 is TGTGCCAGCAGTTACGTGGTTCTAGGCGAGCAGTACTTC.

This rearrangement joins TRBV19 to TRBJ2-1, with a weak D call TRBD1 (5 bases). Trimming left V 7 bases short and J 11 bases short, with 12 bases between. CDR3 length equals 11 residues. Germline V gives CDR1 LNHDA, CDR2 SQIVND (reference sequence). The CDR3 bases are TGTGCCAGTACTATTGGGGCTCAGCAGTTCTTC. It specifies CASTIGAQQFF.

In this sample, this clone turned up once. The CDR3 region has the DNA TGTGCCAGCAGCTTAGTAGTGGGCCGGACCTACGAGCAGTACTTC. Its protein product is CASSLVVGRTYEQYF. The J gene is TRBJ2-7, the V gene TRBV7-9; D is undetermined. The V end was cut by 1 base, the J end by 2 bases, with 12 bases between. The CDR3 totals 15 residues. Germline-derived CDR1 and CDR2 are SEHNR and FQNEAQ (reference sequence).

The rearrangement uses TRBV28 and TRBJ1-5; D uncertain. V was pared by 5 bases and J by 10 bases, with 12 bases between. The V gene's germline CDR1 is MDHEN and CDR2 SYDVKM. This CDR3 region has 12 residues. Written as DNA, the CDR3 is TGTGCCAGCAGTCTATCTCGAGGACCCCAGCATTTT. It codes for CASSLSRGPQHF.

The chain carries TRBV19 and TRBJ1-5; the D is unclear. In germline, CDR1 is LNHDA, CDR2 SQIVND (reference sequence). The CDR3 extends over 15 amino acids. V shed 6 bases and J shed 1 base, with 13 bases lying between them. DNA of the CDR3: TGTGCCAGTAGCGTTTTTGAAGAGAGCAATCAGCCCCAGCATTTT. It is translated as CASSVFEESNQPQHF.